The next 28 T cell receptor beta chains were all read from a single sample in a study of CD8+ T cells in alopecia areata. The authors extracted RNA and reverse transcribed it into cDNA as the sequencing template. The data were produced by immunoSEQ multiplex PCR, yet TCRdb's version contains in-frame clones alone and is incomplete. The data show approximately 130,000 clones, about 59% seen once. This sample's treatment: oral pan-JAK inhibitor, 5-10 mg twice daily. The material sequenced was CD4+ T cells sorted from blood, taken at week 4, from a patient treated with tofacitinib. Receptors were obtained from a human donor with alopecia areata.

CDR3 nucleotide sequence: TGTGCCAGCCGAATCGGGAGTTTCACAGATACGCAGTATTTT. This gives the protein CASRIGSFTDTQYF. The chain recombines TRBV6-1 with TRBJ2-3; D possibly corresponds to TRBD2 (6 bases). The germline gives CDR1 MNHNS, CDR2 SASEGT. V lost 8 bases and J lost 2, with 14 bases in between. The CDR3 has 14 residues.

This chain joins TRBV7-2 and TRBJ2-5; D tentatively reads TRBD1 or TRBD2 (5 bases each). Germline V CDR1 and CDR2: SGHTA, FQGNSA. V lost 4 bases, J lost 1 base, and 10 bases lay in between. This CDR3 comprises 14 residues. The CDR3 nucleotides are TGTGCCAGCAGCTGGGGACCATCCCAAGAGACCCAGTACTTC. This gives the protein CASSWGPSQETQYF.

V and J are TRBV29-1 and TRBJ2-3; tentatively, D is TRBD1 (6 bases). This CDR3 has 15 amino acids. The germline CDR1 and CDR2 sequences are SQVTM and ANQGSEA. V was pared by 4 bases and J by 0 bases, with 14 bases between. The CDR3 nucleotides are TGCAGCGTTGTGGGACAAGGGAAAAGCACAGATACGCAGTATTTT. Protein sequence: CSVVGQGKSTDTQYF.

V is TRBV25-1 and J is TRBJ2-5, with 8 bases fitting TRBD1. Trimming removed 3 bases from V and 5 bases from J; junction bases left unmatched: 8. This CDR3 has 15 residues. Germline loops: CDR1 MGHDK, CDR2 SYGVNS. In DNA, the CDR3 is TGTGCCAGCAGTGATCCTTTCCGGGACAGGGAGACCCAGTACTTC. Protein sequence: CASSDPFRDRETQYF.

The V and J genes are TRBV19 and TRBJ2-5; no clear D. Germline CDR1 and CDR2: LNHDA and SQIVND (reference sequence). This CDR3 is 10 amino acids long. The V and J ends lost 7 bases and 2 bases respectively, with 2 bases between them. This chain's CDR3 is CASKQETQYF. CDR3 nucleotide sequence: TGTGCCAGTAAGCAAGAGACCCAGTACTTC.

The chain uses TRBV10-3 and TRBJ2-5, with 7 bases matching TRBD2. CDR1 is ENHRY and CDR2 is SYGVKD in the germline V gene. The CDR3 runs 15 residues. With 0 bases clipped from V and 4 bases from J, the junction kept 5 bases outside the gene matches. The CDR3 nucleotides read TGTGCCATCAGTGAGTCGAGGGAGGGTATAGAGACCCAGTACTTC. This translates into CAISESREGIETQYF.

The chain combines TRBV18 with TRBJ2-1; the match to TRBD2 covers 15 bases. Germline-derived CDR1 and CDR2 are KGHSH and LQKENI. V was pared by 2 bases and J by 2 bases, with 4 bases of the junction left unmatched. This CDR3 has 18 amino acids. In DNA, the CDR3 is TGTGCCAGCTCACCAATAGGGACTAGCGGGAGGACCTACAATGAGCAGTTCTTC. It specifies CASSPIGTSGRTYNEQFF. Variable domain in full (rest from reference TRBV18 and TRBJ2-1): NAGVMQNPRHLVRRRGQEARLRCSPMKGHSHVYWYRQLPEEGLKFMVYLQKENIIDESGMPKERFSAEFPKEGPSILRIQQVVRGDSAAYFCASSPIGTSGRTYNEQFFGPGTRLTVL.

The sample holds one count of this clone. The chain links TRBV30 to TRBJ2-7; TRBD2 agrees at 10 bases. The CDR3 is made up of 14 amino acids. Germline V gives CDR1 GTSNPN, CDR2 SVGIG (reference sequence). Trimming removed 2 bases from V and 3 bases from J; junction bases left unmatched: 4. The CDR3 DNA is TGTGCCTGGAGTAATGGACTAGCGGACTACGAGCAGTACTTC. Translation: CAWSNGLADYEQYF.

This sequence joins TRBV30 and TRBJ2-5; 10 bases are shared with TRBD1. The CDR3 consists of 14 residues. V trimming: 3 bases; J trimming: 5 bases; junction bases outside the gene matches: 6. Germline-derived CDR1 and CDR2 are GTSNPN and SVGIG (reference sequence). CDR3 loop: CAWRRDRGLETQYF. The CDR3 coding sequence is TGTGCCTGGAGGAGGGACAGGGGCTTGGAGACCCAGTACTTC.

The chain employs TRBV29-1 and TRBJ2-3; D is perhaps TRBD1 (5 bases). Trimming removed 1 base at V and 5 bases at J, with 10 bases between. This CDR3 is built from 13 residues. The germline V gene encodes CDR1 SQVTM and CDR2 ANQGSEA. The CDR3 region has the DNA TGCAGCGTTGAAGCAGGGCAAGGAGATACGCAGTATTTT. It translates to CSVEAGQGDTQYF.

This clone was observed a few times. As DNA, the CDR3 is TGTGCCAGCAAGCCCGACAGGATGATTGGCTACACCTTC. Encoded protein: CASKPDRMIGYTF. The chain is built from TRBV2 and TRBJ1-2; tentatively, D is TRBD1 (6 bases). Trimming cost V 7 bases and J 7 bases, with 16 bases left between them. Germline V lookup: CDR1 SNHLY, CDR2 FYNNEI. The CDR3 consists of 13 residues. Full variable domain (missing parts from reference TRBV2 and TRBJ1-2): EPEVTQTPSHQVTQMGQEVILRCVPISNHLYFYWYRQILGQKVEFLVSFYNNEISEKSEIFDDQFSVERPDGSNFTLKIRSTKLEDSAMYFCASKPDRMIGYTFGSGTRLTVV.

This chain uses TRBV15 with TRBJ2-1, with 8 bases that match TRBD1. The CDR3 spans 16 residues. Germline CDR1 and CDR2: LNHNV and YYDKDF (reference sequence). The junction had 10 bases not matched to a gene; V was cut back by 5 bases and J by 4 bases. CDR3 protein: CATSVRTGTEYNEQFF. The CDR3 coding sequence is TGTGCCACCAGCGTACGGACAGGGACGGAGTACAATGAGCAGTTCTTC. Complete variable domain (other parts from reference TRBV15 and TRBJ2-1): DAMVIQNPRYQVTQFGKPVTLSCSQTLNHNVMYWYQQKSSQAPKLLFHYYDKDFNNEADTPDNFQSRRPNTSFCFLDIRSPGLGDTAMYLCATSVRTGTEYNEQFFGPGTRLTVL.

The chain carries TRBV13 and TRBJ2-1; TRBD2 agrees at 7 bases. Germline CDR1 is PRHDT and CDR2 is FYEKMQ (reference sequence). The CDR3 runs 12 residues. V was clipped by 8 bases and J by 7 bases; unmatched bases: 5. CDR3 amino acids: CASARGGNEQFF. The CDR3 bases are TGTGCCAGCGCCCGGGGAGGGAATGAGCAGTTCTTC.

The rearrangement links TRBV7-9 to TRBJ2-4; TRBD2 agrees at 7 bases. The CDR3 consists of 16 residues. V lost 1 base, J lost 1 base, and 4 bases stayed unmatched. Germline CDR1 is SEHNR and CDR2 is FQNEAQ (reference sequence). The CDR3 DNA sequence: TGTGCCAGCAGCTTAGGCGGGGGTACGGCCAAAAACATTCAGTACTTC. Amino acid sequence: CASSLGGGTAKNIQYF.

V is TRBV15 and J is TRBJ2-7, with TRBD1 matching 9 bases. Unmatched junction bases numbered 4, after V lost 1 base and J lost 6 bases. The length of the CDR3 is 14 residues. Germline loops: CDR1 LNHNV, CDR2 YYDKDF (reference sequence). Written as DNA, the CDR3 is TGTGCCACCAGCAGAGGGGGACAGGGCGGCGAGCAGTACTTC. This sequence encodes CATSRGGQGGEQYF. The variable domain in full, with the rest retrieved from reference TRBV15 and TRBJ2-7, is DAMVIQNPRYQVTQFGKPVTLSCSQTLNHNVMYWYQQKSSQAPKLLFHYYDKDFNNEADTPDNFQSRRPNTSFCFLDIRSPGLGDTAMYLCATSRGGQGGEQYFGPGTRLTVT.

The chain links TRBV7-9 to TRBJ2-2, with D perhaps given as TRBD1 or TRBD2 (5 bases each). There are 12 residues in the CDR3. Germline V gives CDR1 SEHNR, CDR2 FQNEAQ (reference sequence). Trimming removed 3 bases at V and 8 bases at J, with 7 bases between. DNA of the CDR3: TGTGCCAGCAGCTTCGGGGCGGGGGAGCTGTTTTTT. It specifies CASSFGAGELFF.

This sequence joins TRBV6-5 and TRBJ2-7; D gene ambiguous. V lost 0 bases and J 0 bases, leaving 9 bases between the germline ends. The CDR3 loop spans 15 amino acids. Germline CDR1 is MNHEY and CDR2 is SVGAGI. The CDR3 is CASSYSQRSSYEQYF. CDR3 nucleotides: TGTGCCAGCAGTTACTCGCAGAGAAGCTCCTACGAGCAGTACTTC.

Only a few counts were recorded for this clone. This chain uses TRBV20-1 with TRBJ2-7; 7 nucleotides agree with TRBD2. After removal of 7 bases from V and 4 bases from J, the junction contained 1 base not matched to a gene. The CDR3 consists of 10 residues. Germline V gene lookup returns CDR1 DFQATT and CDR2 SNEGSKA (reference sequence). CDR3 nucleotide sequence: TGCAGTGGGGGAGGGTACGAGCAGTACTTC. It encodes CSGGGYEQYF.

The genes are TRBV10-3 and TRBJ2-5; 8 bases agree with TRBD2. CDR3 length equals 14 residues. Per germline, CDR1 ENHRY and CDR2 SYGVKD. Trimming cost V 6 bases and J 3 bases; bases outside gene matches: 6. CDR3 DNA sequence: TGTGCCATCAGCTCGCCGGGGGGGGAAGAGACCCAGTACTTC. Translated: CAISSPGGEETQYF.

The CDR3 DNA sequence: TGTGCCAGCAGCTTAGCTGGGGGGCGTCAGCCCCAGCATTTT. Translated: CASSLAGGRQPQHF. The chain links TRBV5-4 to TRBJ1-5; a weak D match, TRBD1 (6 bases). This CDR3 spans 14 amino acids. CDR1 is SGHNT, CDR2 YYREEE, per germline (reference sequence). Trimming shortened V by 2 bases and J by 6 bases, and 12 bases separated the two germline ends. The whole variable domain, remainder taken from reference TRBV5-4 and TRBJ1-5, is ETGVTQSPTHLIKTRGQQVTLRCSSQSGHNTVSWYQQALGQGPQFIFQYYREEENGRGNFPPRFSGLQFPNYSSELNVNALELDDSALYLCASSLAGGRQPQHFGDGTRLSIL.

The chain joins TRBV9 to TRBJ2-5; D unresolved. The CDR3 is 14 amino acids. The germline gives CDR1 SGDLS, CDR2 YYNGEE. Trimming took 0 bases from V and 0 from J, leaving 6 bases between them. For the CDR3, the DNA is TGTGCCAGCAGCGTAGCGCCAAACCAAGAGACCCAGTACTTC. The encoded protein is CASSVAPNQETQYF.

V usage is TRBV29-1 and J usage is TRBJ2-1, with D unclear. The germline CDR1 and CDR2 sequences are SQVTM and ANQGSEA. The CDR3 runs to 14 residues. V was trimmed by 8 bases and J by 0 bases, leaving 14 bases between them. The CDR3 bases are TGCAGCACAAATGGCGCCAACTCCTACAATGAGCAGTTCTTC. Its protein product is CSTNGANSYNEQFF.

This clone came up a few times. The chain uses TRBV30 and TRBJ1-1; D uncertain. The germline V and J ends were trimmed by 0 bases and 1 base, with 6 bases remaining between them. The CDR3 has 13 amino acids. Germline V gives CDR1 GTSNPN, CDR2 SVGIG (reference sequence). The CDR3 DNA is TGTGCCTGGAGTGTATCCTCGAACACTGAAGCTTTCTTT. Translating gives CAWSVSSNTEAFF.

This clone was detected a few times. The chain joins TRBV18 to TRBJ1-5; D not resolved. Germline-derived CDR1 and CDR2 are KGHSH and LQKENI. CDR3 length: 14 residues. Trimming cost V 3 bases and J 10 bases, with 16 bases left between them. The CDR3 DNA reads TGTGCCAGCTCACCCCCCTGGGATAGAGGACCCCAGCATTTT. Amino acids: CASSPPWDRGPQHF.

This chain uses TRBV10-3 with TRBJ1-1; 8 bases are shared with TRBD1. The CDR3 is made up of 12 amino acids. Germline lookup yields CDR1 ENHRY and CDR2 SYGVKD. After removal of 5 bases from V and 9 bases from J, the junction contained 5 bases not matched to a gene. CDR3 DNA sequence: TGTGCCATCAGTTTGACAGGGGTCCAAGCTTTCTTT. Its protein product is CAISLTGVQAFF.

This clone was counted between two and nine times. This chain connects TRBV10-3 to TRBJ2-3, with 8 nucleotides matching TRBD2. CDR3 length: 16 amino acids. V was pared by 4 bases and J by 0 bases, with 6 bases of the junction left unmatched. Germline V CDR1 and CDR2: ENHRY, SYGVKD. The DNA for the CDR3 is TGTGCCATCAGTGCCGGGACTAGTGCTAGCACAGATACGCAGTATTTT. Translating it yields CAISAGTSASTDTQYF.

In this sample, this clone turned up once. The chain carries TRBV6-1 and TRBJ1-5; D might be TRBD1 (6 bases). Germline V gene sequence: CDR1 MNHNS, CDR2 SASEGT. The CDR3 is made up of 13 amino acids. Trimming removed 7 bases at V and 3 bases at J, with 10 bases between. This CDR3 reads CASMRGINQPQHF. The CDR3 DNA sequence: TGTGCCAGCATGAGGGGGATCAATCAGCCCCAGCATTTT.

In nucleotides, the CDR3 is TGTGCCAGCAGCTTAAGGGACAGGGGGGGTAGCAATCAGCCCCAGCATTTT. Translated, it gives CASSLRDRGGSNQPQHF. The V gene is TRBV7-8, the J gene TRBJ1-5, with TRBD1 matching 11 bases. The V gene's germline CDR1 is SGHVS and CDR2 FQNEAQ. The trim removed 2 bases at V and 0 bases at J, leaving 3 bases unmatched. This CDR3 is built from 17 residues. The full variable domain, its missing parts supplied by reference TRBV7-8 and TRBJ1-5, is GAGVSQSPRYKVAKRGQDVALRCDPISGHVSLFWYQQALGQGPEFLTYFQNEAQLDKSGLPSDRFFAERPEGSVSTLKIQRTQQEDSAVYLCASSLRDRGGSNQPQHFGDGTRLSIL.